These 24 T cell receptor beta chains were all obtained from the same sample, sequenced in a study of T cells in women clearing cervical HPV infection. Produced via immunoSEQ multiplex PCR; TCRdb's table is partial and in-frame only. The sample table includes roughly 18,000 clones. Sequencing was carried out using blood buffy coat. The source is a woman aged 18 to 75 with a cervical HPV16 infection that either progressed to CIN3+ or cleared (not recorded which).

With regard to this clone: From the germline J gene comes the end of the CDR3, since the read stops 3 residues before it. The gene calls are TRBV10-3 and TRBJ2-7; 8 nucleotides agree with TRBD1. J was trimmed by 3 bases and V by 4 bases; bases with no gene match: 5. The CDR3 is 14 residues long. Germline values: CDR1 ENHRY, CDR2 SYGVKD. The CDR3 sequence: CAISGEGTGYEQYF. CDR3 DNA, as far as it was read: TGTGCCATCAGTGGTGAGGGGACAGGCTACGAG.

As concerns this clone: The CDR3 is cut off 3 residues early in the read; its end comes from the germline J gene. This rearrangement joins TRBV20-1 to TRBJ1-4; D possibly corresponds to TRBD1 (5 bases). The length of the CDR3 is 17 residues. The germline V gene encodes CDR1 DFQATT and CDR2 SNEGSKA (reference sequence). V lost 5 bases, J lost 5 bases, and 24 bases lay in between. The CDR3 DNA, read in part, is TGCAGTGCTGCACGGTGGGGGGTCACCAACACGAATGAAAAA. Protein: CSAARWGVTNTNEK. The whole CDR3 protein is CSAARWGVTNTNEKLFF.

On this clone: The sequence runs out 3 residues before the end of the CDR3; the remainder is reconstructed from the germline J gene. This chain joins TRBV5-1 and TRBJ2-7; 9 bases fit TRBD2. Unmatched junction bases numbered 5, after V lost 1 base and J lost 3 bases. The CDR3 sequence is 15 residues long. The germline gives CDR1 SGHRS, CDR2 YFSETQ. The CDR3 sequence is CASSLRVSGGYEQYF. The DNA read from the CDR3 is TGCGCCAGCAGCTTGCGTGTTAGCGGGGGCTACGAG.

CDR3 DNA, as far as it was read: TGTGCCAGTAGTATAGGACTAGCGGGAGACGAG. Translation gives CASSIGLAGDE. The whole CDR3 sequence is CASSIGLAGDEQYF. This chain joins TRBV19 and TRBJ2-7; 12 nucleotides line up with TRBD2. The CDR3 end falls 3 residues outside the read, so it is completed with the germline J gene. The CDR3 is 14 amino acids. Germline loops: CDR1 LNHDA, CDR2 SQIVND (reference sequence). Unmatched junction bases numbered 0, after V lost 1 base and J lost 5 bases.

To note about this clone: Read sequence stops 3 residues before the CDR3 end, and the germline J gene provides the missing end. The chain recombines TRBV28 with TRBJ1-2; TRBD1 is a possible D gene (6 bases). Germline assignment: CDR1 MDHEN and CDR2 SYDVKM. Between the trimmed V and J ends, which lost 3 bases and 4 bases, there was a span of 12 bases. The CDR3 is made up of 14 amino acids. Partial CDR3 DNA: TGTGCCAGCAGTTTTGGGGGGGCTGGCTATGGC. Translation: CASSFGGAGYG. The full CDR3 is CASSFGGAGYGYTF.

As for this clone: Coverage ceases 3 residues before the CDR3 finishes, and the germline J gene fills in the end. The rearrangement links TRBV12-3 or TRBV12-4 to TRBJ2-3; TRBD1 matches 8 bases. CDR3 size: 15 residues. V dropped 5 bases and J dropped 6; count of bases not matched to a gene: 10. The CDR3: CASSPQGAPSDTQYF. CDR3 DNA, as far as it was read: TGTGCCAGCAGTCCGCAGGGGGCGCCGTCTGATACG.

On this clone: The sequenced fragment ends 3 residues before the CDR3 boundary, so the rest is inferred from the germline J gene. The chain employs TRBV11-2 and TRBJ2-5; D perhaps matches TRBD1 (5 bases). The CDR3 consists of 14 residues. V was shortened by 0 bases and J by 4 bases, with 9 bases between the two germline ends. Per the germline V gene, CDR1 is SGHAT and CDR2 is FQNNGV. CDR3: CASSLDTGVETQYF. CDR3 DNA, as far as it was read: TGTGCCAGCAGCTTAGATACAGGCGTAGAGACC.

CDR3 protein: CASRMRQGPTVETQYF. The covered CDR3 bases are TGTGCCAGCAGGATGAGACAGGGACCCACAGTGGAGACC. This chain connects TRBV2 to TRBJ2-5, with 7 bases that match TRBD1. The CDR3 end lies 3 residues beyond the end of the read and is filled in from the germline J gene. V lost 6 bases, J lost 5 bases, and 15 bases stayed unmatched. The CDR3 has 16 residues. Germline lookup yields CDR1 SNHLY and CDR2 FYNNEI.

With regard to this clone: The read stops 3 residues short of the end of the CDR3; the missing end is completed from the germline J gene. The chain is built from TRBV4-2 and TRBJ1-1, with 7 nucleotides matching TRBD1. This CDR3 is built from 18 residues. The germline V gene encodes CDR1 LGHNA and CDR2 YNFKEQ. With 4 bases clipped from V and 6 bases from J, the junction kept 20 bases outside the gene matches. The CDR3 is CASSPLGQSGMNIPEAFF. CDR3 DNA, as far as it was read: TGTGCCAGCAGCCCCCTGGGACAGTCCGGAATGAACATCCCTGAA.

As regards this clone: Coverage ceases 3 residues before the CDR3 finishes, and the germline J gene fills in the end. The chain employs TRBV2 and TRBJ1-4; the D gene is possibly TRBD1 (5 bases). The V end lost 11 bases, the J end lost 4 bases, and 17 bases lay between the germline ends. The CDR3 length is 14 residues. Germline V gene data show CDR1 as SNHLY and CDR2 as FYNNEI. The covered CDR3 bases are TGTGCCGTACCGTCGGGGGGGGTTAATGAAAAA. It yields the protein CAVPSGGVNEK. The full CDR3 is CAVPSGGVNEKLFF.

As to this clone: Read coverage stops 3 residues before the CDR3 terminus; the germline J gene supplies the remainder. The rearrangement uses TRBV20-1 and TRBJ2-1; 8 bases match TRBD2. Trimming cost V 3 bases and J 0 bases; bases outside gene matches: 4. This CDR3 spans 15 amino acids. CDR1 DFQATT and CDR2 SNEGSKA come from the germline V gene (reference sequence). The part of the CDR3 DNA that was read is TGCAGTGCTAGTGGACGGGGGGGCTCCTACAATGAG. Protein product: CSASGRGGSYNE. The whole CDR3 sequence is CSASGRGGSYNEQFF.

In the case of this clone: The read stops 3 residues short of the end of the CDR3; the missing end is completed from the germline J gene. The sample holds other DNA sequences that translate to the same CDR3. This chain uses TRBV5-6 with TRBJ1-1; possible D gene TRBD1, 5 bases. CDR1 is SGHDT, CDR2 YYEEEE, per germline. V shed 1 base and J shed 5 bases, with 6 bases lying between them. The CDR3 totals 12 residues. The CDR3 bases that were read are TGTGCCAGCAGCTTGCGGGGGACTGAA. Its translation is CASSLRGTE. The complete CDR3 protein is CASSLRGTEAFF. The variable domain in full, with the rest retrieved from reference TRBV5-6 and TRBJ1-1, is DAGVTQSPTHLIKTRGQQVTLRCSPKSGHDTVSWYQQALGQGPQFIFQYYEEEERQRGNFPDRFSGHQFPNYSSELNVNALLLGDSALYLCASSLRGTEAFFGQGTRLTVV.

On this clone: The read finishes 3 residues shy of the CDR3 end, and the germline J gene is used to complete it. This chain uses TRBV5-1 with TRBJ2-7; unclear D gene. Germline assignment: CDR1 SGHRS and CDR2 YFSETQ. This CDR3 is built from 12 residues. V dropped 4 bases and J dropped 0 bases, with 5 bases sitting between them. CDR3 sequence: CASSDNSYEQYF. The CDR3 bases that were read are TGCGCCAGCAGCGACAACTCCTACGAG.

With respect to this clone: The CDR3 end falls 3 residues outside the read, so it is completed with the germline J gene. The chain recombines TRBV5-1 with TRBJ1-2; 10 bases are a match to TRBD1. Germline CDR1 SGHRS, CDR2 YFSETQ. This CDR3 contains 14 residues. The CDR3 region is CASSDSGTGAGYTF. The sequenced part of the CDR3 DNA is TGCGCCAGCAGCGACTCCGGGACAGGGGCGGGC. The full variable domain, rest sourced from reference TRBV5-1 and TRBJ1-2, is KAGVTQTPRYLIKTRGQQVTLSCSPISGHRSVSWYQQTPGQGLQFLFEYFSETQRNKGNFPGRFSGRQFSNSRSEMNVSTLELGDSALYLCASSDSGTGAGYTFGSGTRLTVV.

With respect to this clone: The read is 3 residues too short to cover the CDR3 end, so that end is filled in from the germline J gene. The chain links TRBV5-4 to TRBJ1-3; weak D call: TRBD1 (6 bases). This CDR3 has 14 residues. V was shortened by 0 bases and J by 2 bases, with 6 bases between the two germline ends. CDR1 SGHNT and CDR2 YYREEE come from the germline V gene (reference sequence). CDR3 protein: CASSLAGAGNTIYF. The CDR3 DNA, read in part, is TGTGCCAGCAGCTTGGCAGGGGCTGGAAACACC.

A word on this clone: The read stops 3 residues short of the end of the CDR3; the missing end is completed from the germline J gene. The V call is TRBV6-1, the J call TRBJ2-7, with 9 nucleotides matching TRBD1. Germline assignment: CDR1 MNHNS and CDR2 SASEGT. Trimming cost V 2 bases and J 3 bases; bases outside gene matches: 2. CDR3 length: 14 amino acids. CDR3 loop: CASSEPTGGYEQYF. The sequenced part of the CDR3 DNA is TGTGCCAGCAGTGAACCGACAGGGGGCTACGAG.

In regard to this clone: The observed sequence ends 3 residues before the CDR3 terminus, with the missing tail filled in from the germline J gene. The chain joins TRBV2 to TRBJ1-2; 7 nucleotides agree with TRBD1. CDR3 length: 15 amino acids. Germline CDR1 reads SNHLY; CDR2 reads FYNNEI. J was trimmed by 2 bases and V by 7 bases; bases with no gene match: 10. CDR3 bases read: TGTGCCAGCACCGAAAGTCGACAGGGAAACTATGGC. It specifies CASTESRQGNYG. The CDR3 in its entirety is CASTESRQGNYGYTF.

In regard to this clone: The read comes to an end 3 residues before the CDR3 does, leaving the germline J gene to fill in the end. The rearrangement joins TRBV13 to TRBJ2-7, with 10 bases aligning to TRBD1. This CDR3 spans 15 amino acids. Germline loops: CDR1 PRHDT, CDR2 FYEKMQ (reference sequence). The V gene end was trimmed by 4 bases and the J gene end by 0 bases; junction bases not matched to a gene: 3. CDR3 sequence: CASSSTGGASYEQYF. CDR3 bases read: TGTGCCAGCAGCTCGACAGGGGGCGCCTCCTACGAG.

With regard to this clone: The read terminates 3 residues ahead of where the CDR3 ends, so the germline J gene completes it. The rearrangement links TRBV2 to TRBJ1-4; weak D call: TRBD1 (6 bases). This CDR3 region has 15 residues. Per germline, CDR1 SNHLY and CDR2 FYNNEI. Trimming shortened V by 6 bases and J by 5 bases, and 16 bases separated the two germline ends. The DNA read from the CDR3 is TGTGCCAGCAGAAATGCAGGGGTGGGGAATGAAAAA. Translation gives CASRNAGVGNEK. The entire CDR3 protein reads CASRNAGVGNEKLFF.

In regard to this clone: Coverage ceases 3 residues before the CDR3 finishes, and the germline J gene fills in the end. The gene calls are TRBV2 and TRBJ2-2; 8 positions match TRBD2. Trimming removed 10 bases from V and 3 bases from J; junction bases left unmatched: 19. Per germline, CDR1 SNHLY and CDR2 FYNNEI. The CDR3 totals 18 residues. The sequenced part of the CDR3 DNA is TGTGCCAACACGAACGTACTAGCGGCTCCTAAGGACACCGGGGAG. Its translation is CANTNVLAAPKDTGE. The full CDR3 sequence reads CANTNVLAAPKDTGELFF.

A word on this clone: The CDR3 goes on 3 residues after the read ends, and that part is filled in from the germline J gene. The gene calls are TRBV11-1 and TRBJ1-2; TRBD1 is a possible D gene (6 bases). The CDR3 contains 14 residues. Germline loops: CDR1 SGHAT, CDR2 FQDESV (reference sequence). The CDR3 DNA, read in part, is TGTGCCAGCAGCTTTTCCCGGGACATAAAGAGC. This translates into CASSFSRDIKS. The CDR3, in full, reads CASSFSRDIKSYTF.

Concerning this clone: The CDR3 end lies 3 residues beyond the end of the read and is filled in from the germline J gene. V usage is TRBV7-2 and J usage is TRBJ2-7; 9 bases fit TRBD1. The J segment lost 4 bases and the V segment lost 0 bases, leaving 13 bases of the junction unmatched. The CDR3 extends over 18 amino acids. The germline V gene has CDR1 SGHTA and CDR2 FQGNSA. The part of the CDR3 DNA that was read is TGTGCCAGCAGCTTAGCGGTTGGGACAGGGACTCTTCCGTACGAG. This translates into CASSLAVGTGTLPYE. The whole CDR3 sequence is CASSLAVGTGTLPYEQYF.

The CDR3 is CASSANRNTEAFF. CDR3 DNA, as far as it was read: TGCGCCAGCAGTGCCAATAGGAACACTGAA. This chain links TRBV10-1 with TRBJ1-1; D gene ambiguous. The read ends 3 residues early relative to the CDR3; the germline J gene fills the gap. V was trimmed by 4 bases and J by 1 base, leaving 7 bases between them. Per the germline V gene, CDR1 is WNHNN and CDR2 is SYGVQD (reference sequence). The CDR3 has 13 amino acids.

With regard to this clone: The CDR3 extends 3 residues past the end of the read, so its final part is completed from the germline J gene. The chain employs TRBV5-4 and TRBJ2-7, with TRBD1 as a possible D gene (6 bases). This CDR3 has 13 residues. The V gene's germline CDR1 is SGHNT and CDR2 YYREEE (reference sequence). Trimming removed 4 bases from V and 1 base from J, with 9 bases in between. The CDR3 bases that were read are TGTGCCAGCAGCCATGGACAGTCCTACGAG. Its translation is CASSHGQSYE. The CDR3 as a whole reads CASSHGQSYEQYF.